The T cell receptor (beta chain) under discussion was sequenced for a study of blood T cell repertoires in COVID-19. This clone showed up just once. The table came from immunoSEQ multiplex PCR; TCRdb's copy has only in-frame clones and leaves some out. This sample carries around 55,000 clones, roughly four fifths of them seen once, and the ten largest clones take about 6%. Germline CDR1 and CDR2: SGHDT and YYEEEE. Trimming shortened V by 2 bases and J by 5 bases, and 16 bases separated the two germline ends. This CDR3 contains 15 residues. This chain joins TRBV5-6 and TRBJ2-5; no clear D. This sequence originates from a human donor in a cohort sampled during active or convalescent COVID-19. The sequencing input was peripheral blood. As DNA, the CDR3 is TGTGCCAGCAGCTTACGCGCAAGGCCCAGGGAGACCCAGTACTTC. Protein sequence: CASSLRARPRETQYF.